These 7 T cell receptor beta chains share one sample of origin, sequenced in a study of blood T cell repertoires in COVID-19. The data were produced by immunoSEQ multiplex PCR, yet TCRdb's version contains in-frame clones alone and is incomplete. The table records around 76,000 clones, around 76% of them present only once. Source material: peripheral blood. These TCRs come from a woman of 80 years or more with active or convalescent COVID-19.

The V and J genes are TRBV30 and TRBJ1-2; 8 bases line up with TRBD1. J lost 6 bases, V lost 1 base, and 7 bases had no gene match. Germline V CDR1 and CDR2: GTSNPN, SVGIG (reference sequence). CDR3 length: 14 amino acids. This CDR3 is CAWSAQGAINGYTF. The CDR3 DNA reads TGTGCCTGGAGTGCCCAGGGGGCGATCAATGGCTACACCTTC.

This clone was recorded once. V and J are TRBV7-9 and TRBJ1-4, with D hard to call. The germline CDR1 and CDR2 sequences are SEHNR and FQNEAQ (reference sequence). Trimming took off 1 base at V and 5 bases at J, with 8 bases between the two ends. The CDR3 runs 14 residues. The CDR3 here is CASSLGASNEKLFF. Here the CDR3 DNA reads TGTGCCAGCAGCTTAGGCGCGTCGAATGAAAAACTGTTTTTT.

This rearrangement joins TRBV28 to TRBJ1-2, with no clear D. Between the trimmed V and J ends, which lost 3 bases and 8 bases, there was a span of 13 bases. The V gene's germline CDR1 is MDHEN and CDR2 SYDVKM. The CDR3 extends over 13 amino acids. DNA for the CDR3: TGTGCCAGCAGTTTTACAGTTGGTTGGGGCTACACCTTC. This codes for CASSFTVGWGYTF.

CDR3 sequence: CASSSSHNEQFF. The DNA of the CDR3 is TGTGCCAGCAGCTCAAGCCACAATGAGCAGTTCTTC. The rearrangement uses TRBV7-3 and TRBJ2-1; unclear D gene. CDR3 length: 12 residues. Germline V gives CDR1 SGHTA, CDR2 FQGTGA. The V end lost 4 bases, the J end lost 5 bases, and 6 bases lay between the germline ends.

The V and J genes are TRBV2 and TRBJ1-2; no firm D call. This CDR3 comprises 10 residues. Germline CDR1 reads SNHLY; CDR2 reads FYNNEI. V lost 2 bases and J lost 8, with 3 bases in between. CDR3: CASSEQGYTF. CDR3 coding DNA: TGTGCCAGCAGTGAACAGGGCTACACCTTC.

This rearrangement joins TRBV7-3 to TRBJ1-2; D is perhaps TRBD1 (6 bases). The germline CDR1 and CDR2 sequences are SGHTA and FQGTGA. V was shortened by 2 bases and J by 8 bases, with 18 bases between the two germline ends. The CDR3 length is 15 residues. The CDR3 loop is CASSLAPGAPGGYTF. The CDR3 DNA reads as TGTGCCAGCAGCTTAGCGCCAGGGGCACCTGGGGGCTACACCTTC.

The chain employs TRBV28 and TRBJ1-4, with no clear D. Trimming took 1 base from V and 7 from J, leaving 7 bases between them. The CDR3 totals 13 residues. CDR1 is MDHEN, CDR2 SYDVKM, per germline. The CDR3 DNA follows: TGTGCCAGCAGTTTATCGGTCTCTGAAAAACTGTTTTTT. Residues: CASSLSVSEKLFF.